This TCR beta chain is from a study of beta chain features in type 1 diabetes. Study background: Patients were similar to healthy donors in age and gender (as well as in cell yields).

Since all of the isolated RNA was reverse transcribed, expressed TCRB transcripts were what got sequenced. The table came from immunoSEQ multiplex PCR; TCRdb's copy has only in-frame clones and leaves some out. Seen here are 970,000 or so clones, 17% observed once, and the top ten hold 0.023%. V was trimmed by 4 bases and J by 3 bases, leaving 14 bases between them. Germline-derived CDR1 and CDR2 are MDHEN and SYDVKM. The CDR3 is 15 amino acids. This sequence joins TRBV28 and TRBJ2-3; D is possibly TRBD1 or TRBD2 (6 bases each). The source of this sequence is a woman aged 18-29 years in good health. Material for sequencing was naive CD4+ T cells from blood. CDR3 sequence: CASSSGGQGTDTQYF. The CDR3 DNA follows: TGTGCCAGCAGTTCCGGAGGGCAGGGGACAGATACGCAGTATTTT.